What follows are 28 T cell receptor beta chains derived from one specimen sequenced in a study of blood T cells in healthy people across ages. A second PCR of 7 to 11 cycles used a sample-barcoded 5' primer and a J-beta primer mix. MiXCR was run by TCRdb on the 5' RACE reads, yielding one entry per CDR3 protein. Counted here are around 1,700,000 distinct CDR3 sequences, 25% to 30% occurring once; the ten biggest clones make up 7.7%. Sequences were obtained from blood. All receptors come from a woman in her 30s in good health.

In this sample, this clonotype turned up many times. The chain uses TRBV20-1 and TRBJ2-5, with D perhaps matching TRBD1 or TRBD2 (5 bases each). The CDR3 is made up of 13 amino acids. Germline lookup yields CDR1 DFQATT and CDR2 SNEGSKA (reference sequence). Deletions cut 6 bases from V and 7 bases from J, with 18 bases between. The CDR3 DNA follows: TGCAGTGCCCCTGGGACCGGCGACGTGACCCAGTACTTC. It translates to CSAPGTGDVTQYF.

This clonotype was detected a few times. The J gene is TRBJ2-3, the V gene TRBV7-3; 15 bases fit TRBD2. The CDR3 runs to 17 residues. Per the germline V gene, CDR1 is SGHTA and CDR2 is FQGTGA. V lost 0 bases to trimming and J lost 5 bases; unmatched junction nucleotides: 3. This CDR3 reads CASSLTGLAGGQDTQYF. The CDR3 region has the DNA TGTGCCAGCAGCTTAACCGGACTAGCGGGGGGGCAAGATACGCAGTATTTT.

The gene calls are TRBV27 and TRBJ1-1, with D possibly matching TRBD1 (6 bases). The CDR3 totals 16 residues. The germline V gene encodes CDR1 MNHEY and CDR2 SMNVEV (reference sequence). The ends were cut back, 0 bases at V and 3 bases at J, with 14 bases in the middle. In DNA, the CDR3 is TGTGCCAGCAGTTTATCGAGGGGGGCGGTGGACACTGAAGCTTTCTTT. Translating gives CASSLSRGAVDTEAFF.

The V gene is TRBV12-3 or TRBV12-4, the J gene TRBJ2-1, with D perhaps TRBD1 (5 bases). The CDR3 runs to 13 residues. Trimming removed 6 bases at V and 9 bases at J, with 15 bases between. CDR3 bases: TGTGCCAGCAGCCTGACCCACGACAGTGAGCAGTTCTTC. Translating it yields CASSLTHDSEQFF.

This clonotype has only one observation. DNA for the CDR3: TGCAGTGCTAGCCGGACTAGCGGGGGGAGGTCAGATACGCAGTATTTT. Its protein is CSASRTSGGRSDTQYF. V usage is TRBV20-1 and J usage is TRBJ2-3, with TRBD2 identical over 14 bases. The CDR3 is made up of 16 amino acids. Germline CDR1 reads DFQATT; CDR2 reads SNEGSKA (reference sequence). V lost 3 bases, J lost 4 bases, and 6 bases stayed unmatched.

Note on this clonotype: A much larger clone differs by one base, so this may be a read error. The chain has TRBV29-1 and TRBJ2-1; D unresolved. CDR1 SQVTM and CDR2 ANQGSEA come from the germline V gene. The CDR3 extends over 11 amino acids. The V and J ends lost 3 bases and 12 bases respectively, with 12 bases between them. Here the CDR3 DNA reads TGCAGCGTTGAGTTTCTTCTCGTGCAGTTCTTC. Its protein product is CSVEFLLVQFF.

The chain recombines TRBV30 with TRBJ1-5; TRBD1 agrees at 8 bases. The CDR3 sequence is 14 residues long. Germline CDR1 reads GTSNPN; CDR2 reads SVGIG (reference sequence). Trimming at V came to 4 bases and at J to 6 bases, leaving 8 bases not matched to a gene. The CDR3 coding sequence is TGTGCCTGGAAACTGACAGGGGAGAGTCAGCCCCAGCATTTT. Translating gives CAWKLTGESQPQHF.

Worth noting for this clonotype: A much larger clone lies one base from this, so it may be a read error. The chain uses TRBV12-3 or TRBV12-4 and TRBJ1-2; 8 bases match TRBD1. The CDR3 is made up of 13 amino acids. With V trimmed by 5 bases and J by 8 bases, 7 bases remained unmatched. CDR3 sequence reads: CASSRQGRWGYTF. DNA of the CDR3: TGTGCCAGCAGTAGACAGGGGCGTTGGGGCTACACCTTC.

This chain uses TRBV9 with TRBJ2-1; TRBD2 matches at 8 bases. Germline CDR1 is SGDLS and CDR2 is YYNGEE. With 3 bases clipped from V and 8 bases from J, the junction kept 13 bases outside the gene matches. The CDR3 spans 16 residues. The CDR3 DNA is TGTGCCAGCAGCGCCGGGGGGGCGGGAGCTTTCTATGAGCAGTTCTTC. Translated: CASSAGGAGAFYEQFF.

In its sample, this clonotype was seen a few times. This chain connects TRBV18 to TRBJ2-5; 9 nucleotides align to TRBD1. Germline trimming cut 3 bases from V and 4 bases from J; bases unmatched to any gene: 9. The CDR3 extends over 16 amino acids. Per the germline V gene, CDR1 is KGHSH and CDR2 is LQKENI. Here the CDR3 DNA reads TGTGCCAGCTCACCCCGGACAGGGGCGACGGGAGAGACCCAGTACTTC. Encoded protein: CASSPRTGATGETQYF. Together with reference TRBV18 and TRBJ2-5, the CDR3 gives the full variable domain: NAGVMQNPRHLVRRRGQEARLRCSPMKGHSHVYWYRQLPEEGLKFMVYLQKENIIDESGMPKERFSAEFPKEGPSILRIQQVVRGDSAAYFCASSPRTGATGETQYFGPGTRLLVL.

This clonotype was counted a few times. The rearrangement joins TRBV5-1 to TRBJ2-1; 8 bases fit TRBD2. Unmatched junction bases numbered 4, after V lost 5 bases and J lost 3 bases. Germline CDR1 reads SGHRS; CDR2 reads YFSETQ. The CDR3 sequence is 14 residues long. The CDR3 is CASRVTSDYNEQFF. The CDR3 DNA reads as TGCGCCAGCAGGGTGACTAGCGACTACAATGAGCAGTTCTTC.

This clonotype was observed a handful of times. This chain joins TRBV28 and TRBJ2-7; D is ambiguous. Trimming pared 2 bases from V and 5 bases from J, leaving 13 bases between. Germline V gives CDR1 MDHEN, CDR2 SYDVKM. The CDR3 totals 14 residues. CDR3 protein: CASSLNRGWDEQYF. The CDR3 bases are TGTGCCAGCAGTTTAAATCGTGGGTGGGACGAGCAGTACTTC.

This chain connects TRBV10-3 to TRBJ2-3; maybe TRBD2 (5 bases). Germline values: CDR1 ENHRY, CDR2 SYGVKD. The ends were cut back, 6 bases at V and 6 bases at J, with 16 bases in the middle. The CDR3 has 14 amino acids. In DNA form, the CDR3 reads TGTGCCATCAGCGACTACTCCTCCCCGGATACGCAGTATTTT. Protein sequence: CAISDYSSPDTQYF.

The chain joins TRBV27 to TRBJ2-1; tentative D call: TRBD2 (6 bases). The V gene's germline CDR1 is MNHEY and CDR2 SMNVEV (reference sequence). The length of the CDR3 is 15 residues. The V gene lost 8 bases and the J gene lost 7 bases, with 21 bases spanning the gap. The CDR3 bases are TGTGCCAGCGGCCCCTGGGGGGAGCCATTTAATGAGCAGTTCTTC. Protein: CASGPWGEPFNEQFF.

The rearrangement links TRBV6-1 to TRBJ1-5; 11 nucleotides line up with TRBD1. The CDR3 sequence is 16 residues long. Per germline, CDR1 MNHNS and CDR2 SASEGT. J lost 1 base, V lost 5 bases, and 4 bases had no gene match. CDR3 amino acids: CASSKDRGLSNQPQHF. CDR3 in DNA: TGTGCCAGCAGTAAGGACAGGGGGCTGAGCAATCAGCCCCAGCATTTT.

There are a few counts of this clonotype. The rearrangement uses TRBV29-1 and TRBJ2-7, with a weak D call TRBD2 (6 bases). CDR1 is SQVTM, CDR2 ANQGSEA, per germline. The CDR3 extends over 13 amino acids. Trimming left V 4 bases short and J 7 bases short, with 17 bases between. CDR3 sequence reads: CSVASLAGWEQYF. The CDR3 bases are TGCAGCGTTGCAAGTCTGGCGGGGTGGGAGCAGTACTTC.

The CDR3 DNA sequence: TGTGCCAGCACCGGGGATCCTACCCCCCATGAGCAGTTCTTC. Translated, it gives CASTGDPTPHEQFF. The V call is TRBV7-9, the J call TRBJ2-1; weak D call: TRBD2 (5 bases). Trimming took off 7 bases at V and 8 bases at J, with 18 bases between the two ends. The CDR3 totals 14 residues. CDR1 SEHNR and CDR2 FQNEAQ come from the germline V gene (reference sequence).

In the case of this clonotype: Being one base from a much bigger clone, this may be a read error. The chain recombines TRBV12-3 or TRBV12-4 with TRBJ2-3; D gene unclear. Between the trimmed V and J ends, which lost 6 bases and 5 bases, there was a span of 9 bases. The CDR3 spans 12 residues. The CDR3 nucleotides are TGTGCCAGCAGCGTAGTGGGAGATACGCAGTATTTT. It yields the protein CASSVVGDTQYF.

V usage is TRBV2 and J usage is TRBJ1-5; TRBD1 matches 9 bases. Germline V gene data show CDR1 as SNHLY and CDR2 as FYNNEI. CDR3 size: 15 residues. The V gene end was trimmed by 1 base and the J gene end by 5 bases; junction bases not matched to a gene: 3. CDR3 DNA: TGTGCCAGCAGTGAAGGACAGGGGGTCTATCAGCCCCAGCATTTT. Its translation is CASSEGQGVYQPQHF. Variable domain in full (rest from reference TRBV2 and TRBJ1-5): EPEVTQTPSHQVTQMGQEVILRCVPISNHLYFYWYRQILGQKVEFLVSFYNNEISEKSEIFDDQFSVERPDGSNFTLKIRSTKLEDSAMYFCASSEGQGVYQPQHFGDGTRLSIL.

This clonotype has only a few counts. The V and J genes are TRBV27 and TRBJ1-2, with a tentative D call TRBD1 (5 bases). This CDR3 is 13 amino acids long. Deletions cut 6 bases from V and 7 bases from J, with 15 bases between. Germline assignment: CDR1 MNHEY and CDR2 SMNVEV (reference sequence). The CDR3 nucleotides read TGTGCCAGCAGGCAAAGTCCGGGGGGTGGCTACACCTTC. It specifies CASRQSPGGGYTF.

The rearrangement links TRBV20-1 to TRBJ2-3; D call uncertain. V was cut by 0 bases and J by 2 bases, with 9 bases left in between. The CDR3 runs 14 residues. Germline lookup yields CDR1 DFQATT and CDR2 SNEGSKA (reference sequence). CDR3 sequence (DNA): TGCAGTGCTAGAGATAGAAGTAACACAGATACGCAGTATTTT. Protein: CSARDRSNTDTQYF.

The table lists this clonotype with a few counts. The V call is TRBV12-3 or TRBV12-4, the J call TRBJ1-2, with D possibly TRBD1 on 6 matching bases. The CDR3 is 14 residues long. The ends were cut back, 6 bases at V and 9 bases at J, with 20 bases in the middle. The CDR3 reads CASSPQGMSACYTF. CDR3 bases: TGTGCCAGCAGCCCACAGGGTATGTCTGCCTGCTACACCTTC.

This clonotype has a handful of counts. V usage is TRBV7-2 and J usage is TRBJ2-1, with 13 bases fitting TRBD2. Unmatched junction bases numbered 5, after V lost 5 bases and J lost 4 bases. CDR1 and CDR2 from the germline V gene are SGHTA and FQGNSA. The CDR3 covers 16 residues. CDR3 amino acids: CASSQRTSGRYNEQFF. CDR3 DNA sequence: TGTGCCAGCAGCCAGAGGACTAGCGGGAGATACAATGAGCAGTTCTTC.

In this sample, this clonotype turned up a few times. The chain carries TRBV7-3 and TRBJ1-2, with a possible D match to TRBD1 (5 bases). This CDR3 is 15 amino acids long. Trimming stripped 3 bases from V and 4 bases from J, with 15 bases between. CDR1 and CDR2 (germline): SGHTA, FQGTGA. The DNA of the CDR3 is TGTGCCAGCAGCTTCGAAAGGCGAGACAGCTATGGCTACACCTTC. Protein sequence: CASSFERRDSYGYTF.

In this sample, this clonotype turned up many times. This chain connects TRBV6-1 to TRBJ2-7; D gene ambiguous. The germline CDR1 and CDR2 sequences are MNHNS and SASEGT. The CDR3 runs to 14 residues. V shed 3 bases and J shed 3 bases, with 12 bases lying between them. CDR3 nucleotides: TGTGCCAGCAGTGACCATGGACGGAACTACGAGCAGTACTTC. It is translated as CASSDHGRNYEQYF.

This clonotype came up many times. The CDR3 protein is CASRVAGVAYEQYF. In nucleotides, the CDR3 is TGTGCCAGCAGAGTAGCGGGGGTCGCCTACGAGCAGTACTTC. This rearrangement joins TRBV12-3 or TRBV12-4 to TRBJ2-7; 9 bases line up with TRBD2. Unmatched junction bases numbered 5, after V lost 6 bases and J lost 2 bases. The CDR3 is 14 residues long.

In regard to this clonotype: A much larger clone sits a single nucleotide away, making a read error possible. This sequence joins TRBV3-1 and TRBJ2-1; TRBD1 agrees at 9 bases. CDR3 length: 14 residues. Looked up from germline, CDR1 is LGHDT and CDR2 is YNNKEL (reference sequence). Unmatched junction bases numbered 8, after V lost 4 bases and J lost 10 bases. The CDR3 coding sequence is TGTGCCAGCAGCCTCGGACAGGGGTCAACCGAGCAGTTCTTC. Protein: CASSLGQGSTEQFF.

This clonotype was picked up many times. A single base separates this from a much larger clone, so it may be a read error. This chain links TRBV7-2 with TRBJ2-5; D is ambiguous. V shed 1 base and J shed 11 bases, with 14 bases lying between them. The germline gives CDR1 SGHTA, CDR2 FQGNSA. CDR3 length equals 13 residues. CDR3 coding DNA: TGTGCCAGCAGCTTAGATGGGCGATACGGGCAGTACTTC. Its translation is CASSLDGRYGQYF.